The rows below give T cell receptor beta chains drawn from one sample of a study of CD8+ T cells in alopecia areata. This table comes from immunoSEQ multiplex PCR, and its TCRdb copy is limited to in-frame clones, with some not included. Found here are about 150,000 clones, 55% of them singletons; the top ten hold less than 5%. Input material: CD4+ T cells sorted from blood. Receptors originate from a human donor in good health. Both conserved end residues are part of each CDR3. D genes are given only for firm matches. A clone size is listed for some rows: how often the clone was seen (once, few, many), or a class if it is expanded.

v_gene: TRBV6-1
d_gene: -
len: 11
abundance: -
j_gene: TRBJ2-2
CDR3nt: TGTGCCAGCAGAATCACAGAGGAGCTGTTTTTT
CDR3aa: CASRITEELFF

v_gene: TRBV5-4
d_gene: -
len: 14
abundance: few
j_gene: TRBJ2-1
CDR3nt: TGTGCCAGCAGCCTCGGAGGGAGAGGCAATGAGCAGTTCTTC
CDR3aa: CASSLGGRGNEQFF

v_gene: TRBV11-2
d_gene: -
len: 13
abundance: -
j_gene: TRBJ2-2
CDR3nt: TGTGCCAGCAGCTCACCGGGGTATGGGGAGCTGTTTTTT
CDR3aa: CASSSPGYGELFF

v_gene: TRBV30
d_gene: -
len: 13
abundance: -
j_gene: TRBJ2-5
CDR3nt: TGTGCCTGGAGTCTCGGCGGCCAAGAGACCCAGTACTTC
CDR3aa: CAWSLGGQETQYF

v_gene: TRBV7-9
d_gene: -
len: 14
abundance: once
j_gene: TRBJ2-3
CDR3nt: TGTGCCAGCAATGGAAGAAGGAGCACAGATACGCAGTATTTT
CDR3aa: CASNGRRSTDTQYF

v_gene: TRBV6-6
d_gene: TRBD1
len: 11
abundance: -
j_gene: TRBJ2-7
CDR3nt: TGTGCCAGCAGTACAGGGGCCGAGCAGTACTTC
CDR3aa: CASSTGAEQYF

v_gene: TRBV29-1
d_gene: TRBD2
len: 15
abundance: -
j_gene: TRBJ2-7
CDR3nt: TGCAGCGTTGAAGGTACTAGCGGGAGCTCCTACGAGCAGTACTTC
CDR3aa: CSVEGTSGSSYEQYF

v_gene: TRBV5-1
d_gene: TRBD2
len: 16
abundance: -
j_gene: TRBJ2-1
CDR3nt: TGCGCCAGCAGCCTGGGTGGGACTAGCGTTTACAATGAGCAGTTCTTC
CDR3aa: CASSLGGTSVYNEQFF

v_gene: TRBV4-1
d_gene: -
len: 14
abundance: -
j_gene: TRBJ2-3
CDR3nt: TGCGCCAGCAGCCAAGTACCTAGGATAGATACGCAGTATTTT
CDR3aa: CASSQVPRIDTQYF

v_gene: TRBV7-8
d_gene: TRBD2
len: 14
abundance: few
j_gene: TRBJ2-7
CDR3nt: TGTGCCAGCAGCCCGCTAGCGGAGTCCTACGAGCAGTACTTC
CDR3aa: CASSPLAESYEQYF

v_gene: TRBV28
d_gene: -
len: 14
abundance: few
j_gene: TRBJ2-7
CDR3nt: TGTGCCAGCAGAGCCCCGACAGCGGCCTACGAGCAGTACTTC
CDR3aa: CASRAPTAAYEQYF

v_gene: TRBV5-5
d_gene: -
len: 15
abundance: few
j_gene: TRBJ2-1
CDR3nt: TGTGCCAGCAGCGCAGACAGTCTACTCTACAATGAGCAGTTCTTC
CDR3aa: CASSADSLLYNEQFF

v_gene: TRBV27
d_gene: -
len: 18
abundance: -
j_gene: TRBJ2-3
CDR3nt: TGTGCCAGCAGTTTGGTATCGTCGGGACAAACCTTCACAGATACGCAGTATTTT
CDR3aa: CASSLVSSGQTFTDTQYF

v_gene: TRBV29-1
d_gene: -
len: 18
abundance: -
j_gene: TRBJ2-6
CDR3nt: TGCAGCGTTGAAGATGTAGTAAAGGGTGGCGCTGGGGCCAACGTCCTGACTTTC
CDR3aa: CSVEDVVKGGAGANVLTF

v_gene: TRBV19
d_gene: -
len: 18
abundance: -
j_gene: TRBJ2-1
CDR3nt: TGTGCCAGTAGTATAGATGCCTCGAAGGTGAGCTCCTACAATGAGCAGTTCTTC
CDR3aa: CASSIDASKVSSYNEQFF

v_gene: TRBV30
d_gene: -
len: 11
abundance: -
j_gene: TRBJ1-2
CDR3nt: TGTGCTGTCCTACGGAACTATGGCTACACCTTC
CDR3aa: CAVLRNYGYTF

v_gene: TRBV19
d_gene: -
len: 14
abundance: once
j_gene: TRBJ1-5
CDR3nt: TGTGCCAGTAGTTCAGGGTCCAGCAATCAGCCCCAGCATTTT
CDR3aa: CASSSGSSNQPQHF

v_gene: TRBV4-2
d_gene: -
len: 14
abundance: -
j_gene: TRBJ2-5
CDR3nt: TGTGCCAGCAGCCTAGCGGTCGGGCAAGAGACCCAGTACTTC
CDR3aa: CASSLAVGQETQYF

v_gene: TRBV11-2
d_gene: TRBD2
len: 14
abundance: few
j_gene: TRBJ2-7
CDR3nt: TGTGCCAGCAGACGGGGACTAGCGGGTGGAGAGCAGTACTTC
CDR3aa: CASRRGLAGGEQYF

v_gene: TRBV28
d_gene: -
len: 14
abundance: -
j_gene: TRBJ2-3
CDR3nt: TGTGCCAGCAGTTTACAGCATAGCACAGATACGCAGTATTTT
CDR3aa: CASSLQHSTDTQYF

v_gene: TRBV18
d_gene: -
len: 12
abundance: -
j_gene: TRBJ2-7
CDR3nt: TGTGCCAGCTCACCAGGGGGGAAAGGGCAGTACTTC
CDR3aa: CASSPGGKGQYF

v_gene: TRBV7-9
d_gene: TRBD2
len: 14
abundance: -
j_gene: TRBJ2-7
CDR3nt: TGTGCCAGCAGCTCTCGACTAGCGACCTACGAGCAGTACTTC
CDR3aa: CASSSRLATYEQYF

v_gene: TRBV19
d_gene: TRBD2
len: 15
abundance: few
j_gene: TRBJ2-7
CDR3nt: TGTGCCAGTAGCACTAGCGGGAGGTCTTCCTACGAGCAGTACTTC
CDR3aa: CASSTSGRSSYEQYF